This is a list of T cell receptor beta chains from one sample in a study of cytomegalovirus exposure and HLA in healthy donors. Produced via immunoSEQ multiplex PCR; TCRdb's table is partial and in-frame only. The sample contains 150,000 to 200,000 clones, over 85% of which appear only once. Sequences were obtained from PBMCs. These receptors were collected from a young man in good health and CMV-seropositive. Each CDR3 is given with its conserved first and last residue. A D gene is named only where the DNA matches it firmly. Clone size appears in some rows only: once, few, many, or a class for an expanded clone.

j_call d_call v_call clone_size cdr3_aa cdr3_nt
TRBJ1-4 NA TRBV5-6 NA CASSSPGIKHKLFF TGTGCCAGCAGCTCCCCGGGGATAAAACATAAACTGTTTTTT
TRBJ2-7 NA TRBV5-4 NA CASSPGGEQYF TGTGCCAGCAGCCCCGGGGGCGAGCAGTACTTC
TRBJ2-2 NA TRBV6-6 NA CASSTRGSGELFF TGTGCCAGCAGCACCCGAGGATCCGGGGAGCTGTTTTTT
TRBJ2-1 TRBD2 TRBV7-2 NA CASSLTAGNNEQFF TGTGCCAGCAGCTTAACAGCGGGAAACAATGAGCAGTTCTTC
TRBJ2-7 NA TRBV5-1 NA CAPAGEGRYEQYF TGCGCCCCAGCAGGGGAGGGACGCTACGAGCAGTACTTC
TRBJ2-1 TRBD2 TRBV5-6 NA CASSLGELAGGPWNEQFF TGTGCCAGCAGCTTGGGAGAACTAGCGGGAGGTCCATGGAATGAGCAGTTCTTC
TRBJ1-5 NA TRBV6-5 NA CASRTGNQPQHF TGTGCCAGCAGAACAGGGAATCAGCCCCAGCATTTT
TRBJ2-1 NA TRBV5-1 NA CASSQANEQFF TGCGCCAGCAGCCAAGCTAATGAGCAGTTCTTC
TRBJ1-2 TRBD1 TRBV30 NA CACRDRVRLSYGYTF TGTGCCTGTCGGGACAGGGTGAGACTTAGCTATGGCTACACCTTC
TRBJ2-7 TRBD2 TRBV28 NA CASSSSGRIYYEQYF TGTGCCAGCAGTTCTAGCGGGAGAATCTACTACGAGCAGTACTTC
TRBJ2-1 TRBD2 TRBV10-3 NA CAISGNARELANEQFF TGTGCCATCAGTGGAAATGCGCGGGAGTTAGCCAATGAGCAGTTCTTC
TRBJ1-5 NA TRBV18 NA CASSEPGGSRNQPQHF TGTGCCAGCTCAGAACCGGGGGGGTCTCGCAATCAGCCCCAGCATTTT
TRBJ2-5 NA TRBV28 NA CASSLFREETQYF TGTGCCAGCAGTTTATTTCGGGAAGAGACCCAGTACTTC
TRBJ1-4 NA TRBV15 NA CATSRLRESQKLFF TGTGCCACCAGCCGCCTCCGGGAGTCACAAAAACTGTTTTTT
TRBJ1-1 NA TRBV30 NA CAWSIRGLKVGNTEAFF TGTGCCTGGAGTATTAGGGGCTTAAAAGTGGGTAACACTGAAGCTTTCTTT
TRBJ2-7 TRBD1 TRBV7-8 NA CASGQGTPYEQYF TGTGCCAGCGGACAGGGTACCCCCTACGAGCAGTACTTC
TRBJ2-5 NA TRBV6-1 NA CASSEAGRETQYF TGTGCCAGCAGTGAAGCGGGGCGCGAGACCCAGTACTTC
TRBJ1-3 NA TRBV28 NA CASSLLAPLTKLDTIYF TGTGCCAGCAGTTTATTGGCCCCACTAACAAAACTGGACACCATATATTTT
TRBJ2-1 TRBD2 TRBV5-1 NA CASSLALAGYNEQFF TGCGCCAGCAGCTTGGCTCTAGCGGGCTACAATGAGCAGTTCTTC
TRBJ2-1 TRBD2 TRBV29-1 NA CSGAGGPVNEQFF TGCAGCGGTGCGGGAGGGCCGGTCAATGAGCAGTTCTTC
TRBJ2-1 TRBD2 TRBV7-8 many CASSQRASGSSEQFF TGTGCCAGCAGCCAGAGGGCTAGCGGGAGCTCTGAGCAGTTCTTC
TRBJ2-1 TRBD2 TRBV6-4 once CASSEQAGIAGSRHNEQFF TGTGCCAGCAGTGAGCAAGCTGGCATAGCGGGAAGTAGACACAATGAGCAGTTCTTC
TRBJ2-2 NA TRBV6-1 NA CASSAPARGGGGELFF TGTGCCAGCAGTGCCCCGGCTAGGGGAGGGGGCGGGGAGCTGTTTTTT
TRBJ1-5 TRBD1 TRBV27 NA CASSSGQGALQPQHF TGTGCCAGCAGTTCTGGACAGGGGGCCCTTCAGCCCCAGCATTTT
TRBJ2-7 TRBD2 TRBV2 NA CASSELGGRSSYEQYF TGTGCCAGCAGTGAATTAGGCGGGAGGAGCTCCTACGAGCAGTACTTC
TRBJ2-5 NA TRBV15 NA CATSRDRAGLETQYF TGTGCCACCAGCAGAGATAGGGCAGGGTTGGAGACCCAGTACTTC
TRBJ1-4 TRBD1 TRBV28 NA CASSTGTGYEKLFF TGTGCCAGCAGTACCGGGACAGGGTATGAAAAACTGTTTTTT
TRBJ1-1 TRBD1 TRBV19 NA CASKGRGSWNTEAFF TGTGCCAGTAAAGGCAGGGGGAGTTGGAACACTGAAGCTTTCTTT
TRBJ2-6 NA TRBV7-9 NA CASSFEASSGANVLTF TGTGCCAGCAGCTTCGAGGCCAGCTCTGGGGCCAACGTCCTGACTTTC
TRBJ2-3 TRBD2 TRBV7-3 NA CASSPPSGFTDTQYF TGTGCCAGCAGCCCCCCTAGCGGGTTTACAGATACGCAGTATTTT
TRBJ2-1 TRBD2 TRBV5-4 NA CASSIGTSGKPGDNEQFF TGTGCCAGCAGCATCGGGACTAGCGGGAAGCCGGGGGACAATGAGCAGTTCTTC
TRBJ2-1 TRBD2 TRBV5-1 NA CASSITSVPNEQFF TGCGCCAGCAGCATCACTAGCGTCCCAAATGAGCAGTTCTTC
TRBJ2-4 TRBD1 TRBV7-9 NA CASSLGQGLQYF TGTGCCAGCAGCTTAGGACAGGGGCTTCAGTACTTC
TRBJ1-1 NA TRBV11-2 NA CASSLGGQGLEAFF TGTGCCAGCAGCTTAGGAGGTCAGGGCCTTGAAGCTTTCTTT
TRBJ2-6 NA TRBV18 NA CASSPRGAGANVLTF TGTGCCAGCTCACCTCGGGGAGCTGGGGCCAACGTCCTGACTTTC
TRBJ2-5 NA TRBV7-2 NA CASSLGWDKSRETQYF TGTGCCAGCAGCTTAGGTTGGGACAAGTCCAGGGAGACCCAGTACTTC
TRBJ2-2 TRBD2 TRBV30 NA CAWTSGTEYGELFF TGTGCCTGGACCAGCGGGACTGAATACGGGGAGCTGTTTTTT
TRBJ2-1 TRBD2 TRBV29-1 NA CSVSSGGEYNEQFF TGCAGCGTATCAAGCGGGGGGGAGTACAATGAGCAGTTCTTC
TRBJ2-7 NA TRBV21-1 NA CASGQGSGEQYF TGTGCCAGCGGACAGGGATCAGGCGAGCAGTACTTC
TRBJ1-2 NA TRBV6-4 NA CASSVEITFGYTF TGTGCCAGCAGTGTCGAGATAACCTTTGGCTACACCTTC
TRBJ1-4 NA TRBV7-2 NA CASSYARVSEKLFF TGTGCCAGCAGCTACGCCAGGGTGTCGGAAAAACTGTTTTTT
TRBJ2-7 TRBD1 TRBV5-1 NA CASSYGQGAHEQYF TGCGCCAGCAGCTATGGACAGGGGGCCCACGAGCAGTACTTC
TRBJ2-5 NA TRBV9 NA CASSVVAGATQETQYF TGTGCCAGCAGCGTAGTCGCTGGGGCCACCCAAGAGACCCAGTACTTC
TRBJ2-3 NA TRBV15 NA CATSRGAQDTDTQYF TGTGCCACCAGCAGGGGGGCCCAGGACACAGATACGCAGTATTTT
TRBJ1-3 NA TRBV6-5 NA CASSSIGSSGNTIYF TGTGCCAGCAGTTCCATAGGGAGCTCTGGAAACACCATATATTTT
TRBJ2-7 NA TRBV18 NA CASSPPYGLRLEQYF TGTGCCAGCTCACCACCGTATGGACTACGCCTGGAGCAGTACTTC
TRBJ1-2 NA TRBV19 NA CASSIGPGLGYTF TGTGCCAGTAGTATAGGTCCGGGTCTGGGCTACACCTTC
TRBJ2-3 TRBD2 TRBV13 NA CASSLSGASTDTQYF TGTGCCAGCAGCTTAAGCGGGGCTAGCACAGATACGCAGTATTTT
TRBJ2-1 TRBD2 TRBV5-1 NA CASSLAGTSNEQFF TGCGCCAGCAGCTTGGCCGGGACTAGCAATGAGCAGTTCTTC
TRBJ1-2 NA TRBV29-1 NA CSVELTRGNGYTF TGCAGCGTTGAACTCACCCGGGGGAATGGCTACACCTTC